Below are 29 T cell receptor beta chains sequenced from a single sample in a study of OX40 agonist ivuxolimab in advanced cancers. Only in-frame clones appear in the TCRdb table, and some are missing; sequencing was by immunoSEQ multiplex PCR. This table holds tens of thousands of clones, roughly 80% found once. This specimen was CD4+ or CD8+ T cells sorted from blood, taken in a trial of the OX40 agonist ivuxolimab. Every receptor here comes from an adult with an advanced solid tumor such as melanoma, head and neck, liver or kidney cancer.

CDR3 in amino acids: CASSGPPVKQYF. The CDR3 DNA reads TGTGCCAGCAGTGGACCCCCGGTTAAGCAGTACTTC. The chain is built from TRBV25-1 and TRBJ2-7; D gene uncertain. With 4 bases removed from V and 8 bases from J, the gap between germline ends came to 12 bases. The germline gives CDR1 MGHDK, CDR2 SYGVNS. The CDR3 has 12 amino acids.

This clone appeared once. J is TRBJ1-2 and V is TRBV6-5, with a weak D call TRBD1 (5 bases). CDR3 size: 15 residues. Trimming left V 6 bases short and J 6 bases short, with 20 bases between. Germline lookup yields CDR1 MNHEY and CDR2 SVGAGI. CDR3 sequence: CASRHLTRQGDGYTF. The CDR3 DNA is TGTGCCAGCAGGCACCTTACGCGGCAGGGCGATGGCTACACCTTC.

This chain joins TRBV10-1 and TRBJ2-5; D is uncertain. The CDR3 is made up of 14 amino acids. Trimming shortened V by 5 bases and J by 4 bases, and 14 bases separated the two germline ends. Germline V gene lookup returns CDR1 WNHNN and CDR2 SYGVQD (reference sequence). CDR3 amino acids: CASSPTSQRETQYF. CDR3 DNA sequence: TGCGCCAGCAGTCCCACCTCTCAAAGAGAGACCCAGTACTTC.

This chain uses TRBV7-9 with TRBJ2-4; TRBD2 might be the D (5 bases). The CDR3 covers 15 residues. The ends were cut back, 5 bases at V and 1 base at J, with 12 bases in the middle. The germline V gene encodes CDR1 SEHNR and CDR2 FQNEAQ (reference sequence). The CDR3 DNA is TGTGCCAGCAGCCACCCCCCGGGGGCCAAAAACATTCAGTACTTC. This sequence encodes CASSHPPGAKNIQYF.

V usage is TRBV6-5 and J usage is TRBJ1-2; no clear D. V lost 2 bases and J lost 0, with 7 bases in between. Germline V gene lookup returns CDR1 MNHEY and CDR2 SVGAGI. The CDR3 has 14 amino acids. The CDR3 bases are TGTGCCAGCAGTTACGATACAACTAACTATGGCTACACCTTC. It yields the protein CASSYDTTNYGYTF.

The chain joins TRBV27 to TRBJ2-1, with D perhaps TRBD2 (8 bases). The CDR3 loop spans 16 amino acids. Germline CDR1 MNHEY, CDR2 SMNVEV (reference sequence). Trimming stripped 5 bases from V and 4 bases from J, with 18 bases between. The CDR3 DNA is TGTGCCAGCAGTCCATCGGGAGGGGGCAGATACAATGAGCAGTTCTTC. It specifies CASSPSGGGRYNEQFF.

The chain has TRBV7-9 and TRBJ1-2; no firm D call. Germline loops: CDR1 SEHNR, CDR2 FQNEAQ (reference sequence). The CDR3 length is 12 residues. Trimming shortened V by 1 base and J by 7 bases, and 7 bases separated the two germline ends. The CDR3 nucleotides are TGTGCCAGCAGCTTAGGGTCTGTTGGCTACACCTTC. This translates into CASSLGSVGYTF.

The chain recombines TRBV5-4 with TRBJ2-3; D uncertain. The CDR3 has 13 amino acids. Trimming stripped 1 base from V and 5 bases from J, with 8 bases between. CDR1 is SGHNT, CDR2 YYREEE, per germline (reference sequence). The CDR3 loop is CASSLRARDTQYF. The CDR3 bases are TGTGCCAGCAGCTTGCGGGCAAGAGATACGCAGTATTTT.

Here the CDR3 DNA reads TGTGCCAGCAGCTTAGCGGGAGGTAGCACAGATACGCAGTATTTT. Translation gives CASSLAGGSTDTQYF. This chain joins TRBV7-3 and TRBJ2-3; 8 nucleotides agree with TRBD2. J lost 0 bases, V lost 2 bases, and 1 base had no gene match. Germline V lookup: CDR1 SGHTA, CDR2 FQGTGA. This CDR3 spans 15 amino acids.

This sequence joins TRBV5-6 and TRBJ2-3; 13 bases are shared with TRBD2. J gave up 3 bases and V 4 bases, and 5 bases lay outside the gene matches. The CDR3 is made up of 16 amino acids. Germline-derived CDR1 and CDR2 are SGHDT and YYEEEE. The CDR3 loop reads CASSRLAGGLTDTQYF. CDR3 DNA sequence: TGTGCCAGCAGCCGACTAGCGGGGGGTTTGACAGATACGCAGTATTTT.

The chain links TRBV5-4 to TRBJ2-2, with 14 bases that match TRBD2. J lost 2 bases, V lost 4 bases, and 7 bases had no gene match. The germline gives CDR1 SGHNT, CDR2 YYREEE (reference sequence). CDR3 length: 18 residues. This chain's CDR3 is CASSPPGTSGRNTGELFF. In nucleotides, the CDR3 is TGTGCCAGCAGCCCACCCGGGACTAGCGGGAGAAACACCGGGGAGCTGTTTTTT.

This clone was recorded once. The rearrangement uses TRBV29-1 and TRBJ1-1; D unresolved. Between the trimmed V and J ends, which lost 7 bases and 8 bases, there was a span of 17 bases. The CDR3 has 12 amino acids. Germline V gene lookup returns CDR1 SQVTM and CDR2 ANQGSEA. The CDR3 sequence: CSAAEDGLEAFF. In DNA, the CDR3 is TGCAGCGCCGCCGAGGATGGGTTGGAAGCTTTCTTT. The whole variable domain, remainder taken from reference TRBV29-1 and TRBJ1-1, is SAVISQKPSRDICQRGTSLTIQCQVDSQVTMMFWYRQQPGQSLTLIATANQGSEATYESGFVIDKFPISRPNLTFSTLTVSNMSPEDSSIYLCSAAEDGLEAFFGQGTRLTVV.

V usage is TRBV13 and J usage is TRBJ2-2, with D unclear. From germline, CDR1 is PRHDT and CDR2 FYEKMQ (reference sequence). CDR3 length equals 15 residues. Trimming stripped 1 base from V and 0 bases from J, with 6 bases between. The CDR3 coding sequence is TGTGCCAGCAGCTTAGACGGCCCGAACACCGGGGAGCTGTTTTTT. This sequence encodes CASSLDGPNTGELFF.

In its sample, this clone was seen a few times. The genes are TRBV7-2 and TRBJ1-5; 10 nucleotides agree with TRBD1. J was trimmed by 9 bases and V by 4 bases; bases with no gene match: 6. Looked up from germline, CDR1 is SGHTA and CDR2 is FQGNSA. This CDR3 comprises 14 residues. Here the CDR3 DNA reads TGTGCCAGCAGCTCAAGACAGGGGGCTCGGCCCCAGCATTTT. Its protein is CASSSRQGARPQHF.

This chain links TRBV12-2 with TRBJ1-2. TRBV12-2 is recorded as a pseudogene. The CDR3 extends over 15 amino acids. DNA of the CDR3: TGTGCAAGTCGCTTATGTGGACCGGAGAACTATGGCTACACCTTC. It yields the protein CASRLCGPENYGYTF.

V usage is TRBV11-2 and J usage is TRBJ2-3; 7 bases are shared with TRBD1. This CDR3 is built from 14 residues. V shed 4 bases and J 8 bases; nucleotides not matched to a gene: 9. Germline V gene data show CDR1 as SGHAT and CDR2 as FQNNGV. The CDR3 DNA reads as TGTGCCAGCAGCTCAATGACAGGGCGAGGTACGCAGTATTTT. It translates to CASSSMTGRGTQYF. Complete variable domain (other parts from reference TRBV11-2 and TRBJ2-3): EAGVAQSPRYKIIEKRQSVAFWCNPISGHATLYWYQQILGQGPKLLIQFQNNGVVDDSQLPKDRFSAERLKGVDSTLKIQPAKLEDSAVYLCASSSMTGRGTQYFGPGTRLTVL.

This clone has just one count. The DNA of the CDR3 is TGCGCCAGCTCGGGATATTTTAACTATGGCTACACCTTC. Amino acids: CASSGYFNYGYTF. The chain joins TRBV10-1 to TRBJ1-2; D not certain. Germline V lookup: CDR1 WNHNN, CDR2 SYGVQD (reference sequence). The CDR3 loop spans 13 amino acids. Trimming removed 8 bases from V and 1 base from J, with 11 bases in between.

CDR3 residues: CASSEGTGDTEQYF. The CDR3 region has the DNA TGTGCCAGCAGCGAAGGGACAGGGGATACCGAGCAGTACTTC. V and J are TRBV7-3 and TRBJ2-7, with 10 bases lining up with TRBD1. The CDR3 is 14 residues long. With V trimmed by 5 bases and J by 6 bases, 7 bases remained unmatched. The germline CDR1 and CDR2 sequences are SGHTA and FQGTGA.

The rearrangement uses TRBV27 and TRBJ2-7; no reliable D call. The length of the CDR3 is 13 residues. In germline, CDR1 is MNHEY, CDR2 SMNVEV (reference sequence). V was cut by 3 bases and J by 7 bases, with 13 bases left in between. This CDR3 is CASSFSGYQEQYF. The CDR3 DNA is TGTGCCAGCAGTTTTTCTGGGTACCAGGAGCAGTACTTC.

Only one count was recorded for this clone. The V and J genes are TRBV4-2 and TRBJ2-1; 7 positions match TRBD2. With V trimmed by 4 bases and J by 2 bases, 14 bases remained unmatched. This CDR3 comprises 18 residues. CDR1 is LGHNA and CDR2 is YNFKEQ in the germline V gene. The CDR3 here is CASSLGFLSSGTYNEQFF. The DNA for the CDR3 is TGTGCCAGCAGCCTGGGTTTTCTCTCTAGCGGAACCTACAATGAGCAGTTCTTC.

The table lists this clone with a count of one. The chain employs TRBV6-4 and TRBJ2-1, with 8 bases aligning to TRBD2. The germline V gene has CDR1 MRHNA and CDR2 SNTAGT. This CDR3 contains 16 residues. The junction had 10 bases not matched to a gene; V was cut back by 2 bases and J by 7 bases. This CDR3 is CASSDGRAGGRNEQFF. The CDR3 bases are TGTGCCAGCAGTGACGGTCGAGCGGGCGGGAGGAATGAGCAGTTCTTC.

V usage is TRBV7-7 and J usage is TRBJ2-5, with D unresolved. This CDR3 is built from 13 residues. The V and J ends lost 2 bases and 5 bases respectively, with 9 bases between them. The V gene's germline CDR1 is SSHAT and CDR2 FNYEAQ (reference sequence). In DNA form, the CDR3 reads TGTGCCAGCAGCTTACAAGGGTTGGAGACCCAGTACTTC. Protein product: CASSLQGLETQYF.

J is TRBJ2-3 and V is TRBV18; tentative D call: TRBD1 (5 bases). The CDR3 length is 16 residues. The ends were cut back, 5 bases at V and 0 bases at J, with 15 bases in the middle. From germline, CDR1 is KGHSH and CDR2 LQKENI. CDR3 DNA sequence: TGTGCCAGCTCAATCGAAGGGGCAGCTAGCACAGATACGCAGTATTTT. Protein product: CASSIEGAASTDTQYF.

In this sample, this clone turned up a few times. V gene TRBV12-5 combines with J gene TRBJ1-1; D unclear. Looked up from germline, CDR1 is LGHNT and CDR2 is FRNRAP. V was pared by 3 bases and J by 1 base, with 6 bases between. This CDR3 region has 13 residues. The chain's CDR3 is CASGLRGNTEAFF. The CDR3 DNA sequence: TGTGCTAGTGGTTTACGTGGGAACACTGAAGCTTTCTTT.

The V and J genes are TRBV2 and TRBJ2-2, with TRBD2 as a possible D gene (6 bases). Germline CDR1 SNHLY, CDR2 FYNNEI. The ends were cut back, 4 bases at V and 5 bases at J, with 17 bases in the middle. CDR3 length equals 16 residues. This CDR3 reads CASSGAVGGATGELFF. As DNA, the CDR3 is TGTGCCAGCAGTGGCGCGGTTGGCGGGGCAACCGGGGAGCTGTTTTTT.

This clone has a handful of counts. The rearrangement joins TRBV18 to TRBJ2-7; D might be TRBD2 (5 bases). The CDR3 contains 13 residues. V was cut by 4 bases and J by 2 bases, with 9 bases left in between. The germline gives CDR1 KGHSH, CDR2 LQKENI. Here the CDR3 reads CASSRAETYEQYV. Here the CDR3 DNA reads TGTGCCAGCTCACGAGCGGAGACCTACGAGCAGTACGTC.

The chain joins TRBV5-1 to TRBJ2-2; 8 positions match TRBD2. This CDR3 has 15 amino acids. Germline V lookup: CDR1 SGHRS, CDR2 YFSETQ. V lost 0 bases and J lost 5; bases outside the gene matches: 3. CDR3 loop: CASSLAGRGTGELFF. CDR3 bases: TGCGCCAGCAGCTTGGCCGGGAGGGGTACCGGGGAGCTGTTTTTT.

The rearrangement uses TRBV6-1 and TRBJ2-1, with TRBD1 matching 7 bases. CDR1 is MNHNS, CDR2 SASEGT, per germline. The CDR3 has 16 residues. Trimming removed 1 base from V and 4 bases from J; junction bases left unmatched: 7. CDR3 DNA sequence: TGTGCCAGCAGTGAAGGACAGGGACAATGGTACAATGAGCAGTTCTTC. Its translation is CASSEGQGQWYNEQFF.

The V and J genes are TRBV6-5 and TRBJ1-2; D gene unclear. CDR1 MNHEY and CDR2 SVGAGI come from the germline V gene. The CDR3 consists of 12 residues. With 7 bases removed from V and 5 bases from J, the gap between germline ends came to 11 bases. CDR3 coding DNA: TGTGCCAGCATGTCACAGACATATGGCTACACCTTC. This translates into CASMSQTYGYTF.